This T cell receptor (beta chain) emerged from a study of T cell changes during pregnancy in multiple sclerosis. Profiling relied on immunoSEQ multiplex PCR, and the TCRdb table lists in-frame clones only, not all of them. The sample has approximately 51,000 clones, 90% to 95% seen once. The sequencing used CD4+ T cells from peripheral blood mononuclear cells, collected in the second trimester of pregnancy. This TCR came from a female donor with multiple sclerosis, enrolled in a pregnancy study.

CDR3 residues: CASSLRGRDTEAFF. The CDR3 bases are TGTGCCAGCAGCCTCAGGGGGCGGGACACTGAAGCTTTCTTT. This chain uses TRBV7-2 with TRBJ1-1; 8 positions match TRBD1. This CDR3 is built from 14 residues. The germline V gene encodes CDR1 SGHTA and CDR2 FQGNSA. J lost 3 bases, V lost 5 bases, and 5 bases had no gene match.